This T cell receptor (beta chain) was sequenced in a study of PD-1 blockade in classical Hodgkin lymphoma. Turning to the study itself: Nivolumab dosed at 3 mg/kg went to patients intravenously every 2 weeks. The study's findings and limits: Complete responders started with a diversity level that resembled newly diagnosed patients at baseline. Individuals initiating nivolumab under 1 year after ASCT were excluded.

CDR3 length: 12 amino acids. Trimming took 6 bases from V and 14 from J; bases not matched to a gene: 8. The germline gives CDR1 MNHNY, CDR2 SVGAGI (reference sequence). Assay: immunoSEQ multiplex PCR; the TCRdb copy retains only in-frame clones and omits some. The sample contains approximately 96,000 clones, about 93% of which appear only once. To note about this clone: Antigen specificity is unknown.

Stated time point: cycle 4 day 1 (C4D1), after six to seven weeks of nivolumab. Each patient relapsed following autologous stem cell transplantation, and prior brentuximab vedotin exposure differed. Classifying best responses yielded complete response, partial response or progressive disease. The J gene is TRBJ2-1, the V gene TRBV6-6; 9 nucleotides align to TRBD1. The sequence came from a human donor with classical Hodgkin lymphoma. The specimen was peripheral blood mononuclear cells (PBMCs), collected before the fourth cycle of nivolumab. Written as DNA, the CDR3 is TGTGCCAGCAGCTTAGGACAGGGGTTAGAGTTCTTC. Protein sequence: CASSLGQGLEFF.